One sample yielded the 9 T cell receptor beta chains listed below, sequenced in a study of blood T cell repertoires in COVID-19. Only in-frame clones appear in the TCRdb table, and some are missing; sequencing was by immunoSEQ multiplex PCR. Here the sample spans some 340,000 clones, 85% being singletons. The sample comprised peripheral blood. The receptors were gathered from a woman between 18 and 30 years old with acute or convalescent COVID-19.

The J gene is TRBJ1-1, the V gene TRBV19, with D maybe TRBD1 (6 bases). Germline V lookup: CDR1 LNHDA, CDR2 SQIVND (reference sequence). Trimming took off 3 bases at V and 0 bases at J, with 14 bases between the two ends. The CDR3 is 16 residues long. The CDR3 nucleotides are TGTGCCAGTAGTATTGCTAACAGGGAAATGAACACTGAAGCTTTCTTT. Translation gives CASSIANREMNTEAFF.

The chain combines TRBV27 with TRBJ1-1; D might be TRBD1 (6 bases). Looked up from germline, CDR1 is MNHEY and CDR2 is SMNVEV (reference sequence). Trimming stripped 4 bases from V and 0 bases from J, with 18 bases between. The CDR3 totals 17 residues. The CDR3 DNA sequence: TGTGCCAGCAGTTCCCTCTCCGCAGGGGCCCTGAACACTGAAGCTTTCTTT. Translating it yields CASSSLSAGALNTEAFF.

The chain combines TRBV6-5 with TRBJ2-2; 7 bases agree with TRBD1. The CDR3 sequence is 14 residues long. The trim removed 8 bases at V and 5 bases at J, leaving 8 bases unmatched. The V gene's germline CDR1 is MNHEY and CDR2 SVGAGI. CDR3 loop: CASQTGWGTGELFF. The CDR3 nucleotides are TGTGCCAGCCAGACAGGGTGGGGTACCGGGGAGCTGTTTTTT.

The V gene is TRBV24-1, the J gene TRBJ1-5, with TRBD1 matching over 9 bases. Germline V gene sequence: CDR1 KGHDR, CDR2 SFDVKD. The CDR3 extends over 14 amino acids. The J segment lost 5 bases and the V segment lost 4 bases, leaving 2 bases of the junction unmatched. DNA of the CDR3: TGTGCCACCAGTGACACAGGGGGCTATCAGCCCCAGCATTTT. Protein: CATSDTGGYQPQHF.

This chain joins TRBV6-5 and TRBJ2-3, with 9 nucleotides matching TRBD2. Germline-derived CDR1 and CDR2 are MNHEY and SVGAGI. The CDR3 sequence is 15 residues long. J lost 2 bases, V lost 2 bases, and 2 bases had no gene match. This CDR3 reads CASSYGGRDTDTQYF. The CDR3, as DNA: TGTGCCAGCAGTTACGGCGGGAGGGACACAGATACGCAGTATTTT.

The chain couples TRBV2 to TRBJ1-3; TRBD1 agrees at 8 bases. CDR3 size: 14 residues. The J segment lost 1 base and the V segment lost 10 bases, leaving 6 bases of the junction unmatched. From germline, CDR1 is SNHLY and CDR2 FYNNEI. In DNA form, the CDR3 reads TGTGCCAACGACAGGGGTTCATCTGGAAACACCATATATTTT. Residues: CANDRGSSGNTIYF.

The chain carries TRBV25-1 and TRBJ1-2; D not resolved. V lost 4 bases and J 6 bases, leaving 6 bases between the germline ends. Germline values: CDR1 MGHDK, CDR2 SYGVNS. CDR3 size: 11 residues. DNA for the CDR3: TGTGCCAGCAGTGGAGGGAATGGCTACACCTTC. This translates into CASSGGNGYTF.

This clone came up a few times. The chain is built from TRBV6-5 and TRBJ1-2; D possibly corresponds to TRBD1 (5 bases). CDR1 MNHEY and CDR2 SVGAGI come from the germline V gene. V was pared by 2 bases and J by 3 bases, with 10 bases between. This CDR3 contains 14 residues. CDR3 sequence: CASSYTRVDYGYTF. CDR3 coding DNA: TGTGCCAGCAGTTACACCAGGGTTGACTATGGCTACACCTTC.

V gene TRBV9 combines with J gene TRBJ1-1; TRBD1 matches 7 bases. The germline CDR1 and CDR2 sequences are SGDLS and YYNGEE. The V and J ends lost 2 bases and 0 bases, in that order; junction bases with no gene match: 7. The CDR3 is 16 residues long. Written as DNA, the CDR3 is TGTGCCAGCAGCGTCGGGTCAGGGGGATTGAACACTGAAGCTTTCTTT. Its translation: CASSVGSGGLNTEAFF.